The 2 T cell receptor beta chains below all came from one sample that was sequenced in a study of post-analysis software for immune sequencing data. Their target antigens are unknown. Overall study results and limits: About 5 TRBV segments (TRBV5-6, TRBV5-1 and TRBV20-1 among them) occurred more frequently in patients than in controls.

cDNA libraries for TCR beta contained unique molecular identifiers. TCRdb recomputed calls from the PCR reads with MiXCR, one row per CDR3 protein. The sample shows hundreds of thousands of distinct CDR3 sequences, more than 50% of them seen only once. The sequencing sample was made of blood. Every receptor here comes from a girl aged 2-10 years with multiple sclerosis.

A few counts support this clonotype. One junction end disagrees with the germline gene, perhaps due to a read error. The V call is TRBV7-2, the J call TRBJ2-1; no definite D call. Germline CDR1 reads SGHTA; CDR2 reads FQGNSA. CDR3 length: 13 residues. The CDR3 region has the DNA TGTGCCAGTAGCTTAGGGCCGCAAAATGAGCAGTTCTTC. Translated, it gives CASSLGPQNEQFF.

This sequence joins TRBV7-8 and TRBJ1-2; D unresolved. V lost 6 bases and J 7 bases, leaving 15 bases between the germline ends. Germline CDR1 and CDR2: SGHVS and FQNEAQ. This CDR3 has 13 residues. The CDR3 reads CASRRTLEGGYTF. In DNA, the CDR3 is TGTGCCAGCAGACGGACCCTGGAGGGTGGCTACACCTTC.